The 24 T cell receptor beta chains below come from one sample, sequenced in a study of T-cell reconstitution after alpha-beta-depleted transplantation in children. A library of TCRbeta sequences, prepared with unique molecular identifiers, was generated. A single record per CDR3 protein comes from TCRdb applying MiXCR to the PCR reads. Of about 540,000 distinct CDR3 sequences detected, around 19% appear once; the ten largest clones hold more than 2.5%. The source material was PBMCs from the stem cell graft donor, sampled from the stem cell graft. These receptors all stem from a human donor who donated a stem cell graft to a child with acute lymphoblastic leukemia.

J is TRBJ2-3 and V is TRBV5-1; a weak D match, TRBD2 (6 bases). The V end lost 4 bases, the J end lost 5 bases, and 17 bases lay between the germline ends. Germline CDR1 SGHRS, CDR2 YFSETQ. CDR3 length: 15 residues. CDR3 sequence reads: CASSNPGVAGDTQYF. CDR3 coding DNA: TGCGCCAGCAGCAACCCGGGGGTAGCTGGAGATACGCAGTATTTT.

To note about this clonotype: With a much larger clone just one base away, this may be a read error. V is TRBV20-1 and J is TRBJ2-7; 9 nucleotides match TRBD1. The germline gives CDR1 DFQATT, CDR2 SNEGSKA (reference sequence). CDR3 length: 14 residues. The CDR3 region is CSPRGGQGIYEQYF. The CDR3 DNA is TGCAGTCCTAGGGGAGGACAGGGGATCTACGAGCAGTACTTC.

This rearrangement joins TRBV11-2 to TRBJ2-2; D remains ambiguous. CDR1 and CDR2 (germline): SGHAT, FQNNGV. The CDR3 runs 10 residues. Trimming removed 3 bases at V and 7 bases at J, with 0 bases between. The CDR3 DNA follows: TGTGCCAGCAGCTTCGGGGAGCTGTTTTTT. It is translated as CASSFGELFF.

CDR3 loop: CASSQGRGDTEAFF. The CDR3, as DNA: TGTGCCAGCAGTCAGGGTCGCGGGGACACTGAAGCTTTCTTT. This chain connects TRBV12-3 or TRBV12-4 to TRBJ1-1, with D possibly matching TRBD1 (5 bases). Trimming took off 5 bases at V and 3 bases at J, with 13 bases between the two ends. This CDR3 has 14 residues.

This clonotype was detected a few times. The chain is built from TRBV6-5 and TRBJ2-1, with 7 bases matching TRBD2. This CDR3 comprises 15 residues. Germline assignment: CDR1 MNHEY and CDR2 SVGAGI. V was pared by 2 bases and J by 6 bases, with 7 bases of the junction left unmatched. CDR3 loop: CASSYGAGDLNEQFF. The CDR3 coding sequence is TGTGCCAGCAGTTACGGGGCGGGAGATCTCAATGAGCAGTTCTTC.

This clonotype was counted between two and nine times. V and J are TRBV5-1 and TRBJ2-3; TRBD1 agrees at 9 bases. Germline V gene data show CDR1 as SGHRS and CDR2 as YFSETQ. Trimming cost V 1 base and J 2 bases; bases outside gene matches: 8. This CDR3 region has 17 residues. The CDR3: CASSLQGQGTLTDTQYF. CDR3 nucleotides: TGCGCCAGCAGCTTGCAAGGACAGGGGACGCTCACAGATACGCAGTATTTT.

A few counts support this clonotype. The DNA for the CDR3 is TGTGCCAGCAGCCCCGTAAATTTCAACTACGAGCAGTACTTC. Its translation: CASSPVNFNYEQYF. The V and J genes are TRBV11-2 and TRBJ2-7; D gene uncertain. Trimming pared 5 bases from V and 3 bases from J, leaving 14 bases between. This CDR3 spans 14 amino acids. Per the germline V gene, CDR1 is SGHAT and CDR2 is FQNNGV.

There are a few counts of this clonotype. The chain is built from TRBV6-1 and TRBJ2-5; 8 nucleotides align to TRBD1. The CDR3 contains 15 residues. Germline trimming cut 4 bases from V and 5 bases from J; bases unmatched to any gene: 9. Germline V gene lookup returns CDR1 MNHNS and CDR2 SASEGT. The CDR3 DNA follows: TGTGCCAGCAGTGCCTTAGACAGGGGAGCGGAGACCCAGTACTTC. Translated, it gives CASSALDRGAETQYF.

V and J are TRBV7-8 and TRBJ2-7, with D tentatively TRBD1 or TRBD2 (5 bases each). V dropped 1 base and J dropped 2 bases, with 6 bases sitting between them. Germline CDR1 reads SGHVS; CDR2 reads FQNEAQ. This CDR3 is built from 13 residues. The CDR3 DNA follows: TGTGCCAGCAGCTTAGGGGACCCCTACGAGCAGTACTTC. The encoded protein is CASSLGDPYEQYF.

CDR3 residues: CSVDDPPEAFF. The DNA of the CDR3 is TGCAGCGTTGACGACCCTCCTGAAGCTTTCTTT. The rearrangement links TRBV29-1 to TRBJ1-1; no reliable D call. V was shortened by 3 bases and J by 6 bases, with 8 bases between the two germline ends. The CDR3 has 11 residues. Germline loops: CDR1 SQVTM, CDR2 ANQGSEA.

This rearrangement joins TRBV30 to TRBJ2-1; TRBD1 matches 8 bases. The CDR3 contains 14 residues. CDR1 and CDR2 (germline): GTSNPN, SVGIG (reference sequence). The junction had 9 bases not matched to a gene; V was cut back by 4 bases and J by 7 bases. The CDR3 coding sequence is TGTGCCTGGAAAGAGACAGGGGTTAAGAATGAGCAGTTCTTC. As protein: CAWKETGVKNEQFF. Looking up the rest from reference TRBV30 and TRBJ2-1 gives the full variable domain: SQTIHQWPATLVQPVGSPLSLECTVEGTSNPNLYWYRQAAGRGLQLLFYSVGIGQISSEVPQNLSASRPQDRQFILSSKKLLLSDSGFYLCAWKETGVKNEQFFGPGTRLTVL.

The chain is built from TRBV19 and TRBJ2-2, with unresolved D. CDR1 and CDR2 (germline): LNHDA, SQIVND (reference sequence). V lost 8 bases, J lost 6 bases, and 7 bases lay in between. The CDR3 has 11 residues. CDR3 coding DNA: TGTGCCAGTTATTACGCCGGGGAGCTGTTTTTT. Amino acids: CASYYAGELFF.

There are a few counts of this clonotype. The V gene is TRBV5-5, the J gene TRBJ2-3; 8 bases are shared with TRBD1. CDR3 size: 14 residues. Germline V gene sequence: CDR1 SGHKS, CDR2 YYEKEE (reference sequence). The V and J ends lost 5 bases and 5 bases, in that order; junction bases with no gene match: 7. As DNA, the CDR3 is TGTGCCAGCAGTTTCCAGGGGGCCGGAGATACGCAGTATTTT. It encodes CASSFQGAGDTQYF.

J is TRBJ2-2 and V is TRBV27; tentative D call: TRBD2 (6 bases). This CDR3 has 15 residues. V gave up 8 bases and J gave up 8 bases, with 21 bases separating them. CDR1 MNHEY and CDR2 SMNVEV come from the germline V gene (reference sequence). This CDR3 reads CASSPGDHSSGELFF. The CDR3 bases are TGTGCCAGCTCCCCGGGGGACCATTCTTCGGGGGAGCTGTTTTTT.

This clonotype was detected only a few times. The chain recombines TRBV5-1 with TRBJ2-1, with 10 bases that match TRBD2. This CDR3 has 16 residues. The V gene's germline CDR1 is SGHRS and CDR2 YFSETQ. J was trimmed by 2 bases and V by 4 bases; bases with no gene match: 6. The CDR3 DNA reads TGCGCCAGCAGCGCGGGACTAGCGCACACCTACAATGAGCAGTTCTTC. As protein: CASSAGLAHTYNEQFF.

This clonotype was seen more than once but under ten times. V and J are TRBV4-1 and TRBJ2-7; 10 nucleotides align to TRBD2. The J segment lost 3 bases and the V segment lost 0 bases, leaving 2 bases of the junction unmatched. Germline-derived CDR1 and CDR2 are MGHRA and YSYEKL. The CDR3 length is 15 residues. CDR3 bases: TGCGCCAGCAGCCAAGAACTAGCGGGGAACTACGAGCAGTACTTC. Protein product: CASSQELAGNYEQYF.

For the CDR3, the DNA is TGTGCCATCAGTCCCGGGGGTACCAAAAACATTCAGTACTTC. It specifies CAISPGGTKNIQYF. The chain links TRBV10-3 to TRBJ2-4; D is perhaps TRBD2 (6 bases). The germline V gene has CDR1 ENHRY and CDR2 SYGVKD. The germline V and J ends were trimmed by 5 bases and 2 bases, with 10 bases remaining between them. The CDR3 is 14 amino acids.

The chain carries TRBV12-3 or TRBV12-4 and TRBJ2-7, with D possibly being TRBD1 (6 bases). The CDR3 has 14 residues. Trimming stripped 3 bases from V and 2 bases from J, with 11 bases between. In DNA, the CDR3 is TGTGCCAGCAGTTTCGTGGGGGCAACCTACGAGCAGTACTTC. Translation: CASSFVGATYEQYF.

This clonotype was counted between two and nine times. The chain recombines TRBV28 with TRBJ2-7, with D unclear. Germline CDR1 and CDR2: MDHEN and SYDVKM. This CDR3 region has 15 residues. V lost 7 bases to trimming and J lost 2 bases, with 18 bases between them. CDR3 amino acids: CASTPSGGSPYEQYF. CDR3 sequence (DNA): TGTGCCAGCACCCCCTCGGGCGGAAGTCCCTACGAGCAGTACTTC.

The CDR3 DNA reads as TGTGCCAGCAGCCCCCAACAGGGGCATTACAATTACAACGATGAGCAGTTCTTC. This encodes CASSPQQGHYNYNDEQFF. The V gene is TRBV7-3, the J gene TRBJ2-1, with 7 bases lining up with TRBD1. The CDR3 length is 18 residues. After removal of 5 bases from V and 8 bases from J, the junction contained 21 bases not matched to a gene. In germline, CDR1 is SGHTA, CDR2 FQGTGA.

This clonotype was counted between two and nine times. The chain has TRBV20-1 and TRBJ2-3, with D maybe TRBD2 (5 bases). CDR1 and CDR2 from the germline V gene are DFQATT and SNEGSKA (reference sequence). The CDR3 covers 16 residues. With 8 bases removed from V and 2 bases from J, the gap between germline ends came to 23 bases. CDR3 amino acids: CSPLFLAGLFTDTQYF. CDR3 sequence (DNA): TGCAGTCCCCTATTTTTGGCGGGCCTATTCACAGATACGCAGTATTTT.

This clonotype turned up a few times. V is TRBV7-3 and J is TRBJ2-3; D unclear. Germline assignment: CDR1 SGHTA and CDR2 FQGTGA. The CDR3 totals 14 residues. Trimming removed 4 bases from V and 4 bases from J, with 12 bases in between. CDR3 DNA: TGTGCCAGCAGCTCGAACCCGACGCCAGATACGCAGTATTTT. Amino acids: CASSSNPTPDTQYF.

This rearrangement joins TRBV19 to TRBJ1-5; possible D gene TRBD1, 5 bases. The V gene's germline CDR1 is LNHDA and CDR2 SQIVND (reference sequence). The ends were cut back, 7 bases at V and 2 bases at J, with 18 bases in the middle. The CDR3 is made up of 16 amino acids. The CDR3 loop reads CASTITGGLGNQPQHF. CDR3 bases: TGTGCCAGTACCATAACCGGGGGTTTGGGCAATCAGCCCCAGCATTTT.

The J gene is TRBJ1-5, the V gene TRBV6-5, with a weak D call TRBD1 (5 bases). V lost 2 bases, J lost 2 bases, and 22 bases lay in between. From germline, CDR1 is MNHEY and CDR2 SVGAGI. The CDR3 covers 19 residues. CDR3 in amino acids: CASSYGSSTAGVGNQPQHF. The CDR3 region has the DNA TGTGCCAGCAGTTACGGCAGTTCTACGGCGGGGGTTGGCAATCAGCCCCAGCATTTT.